The 8 T cell receptor beta chains below come from one sample, sequenced in a study of control samples from healthy donors and cancer patients. Measured with immunoSEQ multiplex PCR; TCRdb has only the in-frame clones, and not every one. There are about 89,000 clones in the sample; around nine tenths occur only once, and roughly 21% lies in the top ten. Sequenced: blood. These receptors all stem from a man younger than 40 in good health.

The gene calls are TRBV5-1 and TRBJ2-7; a possible D gene is TRBD1 (5 bases). This CDR3 spans 16 amino acids. Germline V CDR1 and CDR2: SGHRS, YFSETQ. V lost 4 bases and J lost 5, with 22 bases in between. CDR3 coding DNA: TGCGCCAGCAGCCCAAAGTCGGCAGGGAACCCCCACGAGCAGTACTTC. This encodes CASSPKSAGNPHEQYF.

This chain uses TRBV6-5 with TRBJ1-2; D perhaps matches TRBD1 (5 bases). Germline V gene lookup returns CDR1 MNHEY and CDR2 SVGAGI. The CDR3 is 15 amino acids. V was cut by 7 bases and J by 6 bases, with 21 bases left in between. CDR3 bases: TGTGCCAGCAACGAGGGGCCCCCCAAAGCCCATGGCTACACCTTC. It encodes CASNEGPPKAHGYTF.

This chain connects TRBV9 to TRBJ1-1; weak D call: TRBD1 (6 bases). Trimming removed 4 bases from V and 5 bases from J, with 24 bases in between. The CDR3 sequence is 17 residues long. In germline, CDR1 is SGDLS, CDR2 YYNGEE. CDR3 in DNA: TGTGCCAGCAGCCCCAGGGGAGGGACATCGAGTGGGACTGAAGCTTTCTTT. Translating gives CASSPRGGTSSGTEAFF.

J is TRBJ2-4 and V is TRBV5-6, with D perhaps TRBD1 (5 bases). Trimming cost V 0 bases and J 2 bases, with 6 bases left between them. In germline, CDR1 is SGHDT, CDR2 YYEEEE. This CDR3 spans 14 amino acids. This CDR3 is CASSLEGPKNIQYF. The CDR3 region has the DNA TGTGCCAGCAGCTTGGAGGGGCCCAAAAACATTCAGTACTTC.

V usage is TRBV9 and J usage is TRBJ1-3, with D unresolved. The V end lost 0 bases, the J end lost 0 bases, and 13 bases lay between the germline ends. The CDR3 extends over 17 amino acids. CDR1 is SGDLS, CDR2 YYNGEE, per germline. The CDR3 DNA sequence: TGTGCCAGCAGCGTAGGGGTAGCACCGATCTCTGGAAACACCATATATTTT. Its protein is CASSVGVAPISGNTIYF. The entire variable domain, with the rest obtained from reference TRBV9 and TRBJ1-3, is as follows: DSGVTQTPKHLITATGQRVTLRCSPRSGDLSVYWYQQSLDQGLQFLIQYYNGEERAKGNILERFSAQQFPDLHSELNLSSLELGDSALYFCASSVGVAPISGNTIYFGEGSWLTVV.

The chain couples TRBV2 to TRBJ1-1, with a tentative D call TRBD1 (5 bases). The CDR3 is 15 amino acids. Per germline, CDR1 SNHLY and CDR2 FYNNEI. Trimming left V 3 bases short and J 5 bases short, with 16 bases between. CDR3 sequence reads: CASSEKGMVVTEAFF. CDR3 coding DNA: TGTGCCAGCAGTGAGAAGGGGATGGTGGTGACTGAAGCTTTCTTT.

This sequence joins TRBV9 and TRBJ2-3, with 14 bases aligning to TRBD2. The CDR3 has 20 residues. Germline values: CDR1 SGDLS, CDR2 YYNGEE. V gave up 2 bases and J gave up 2 bases; unmatched junction bases: 13. The CDR3 region is CASSVPPGTSGGFDTDTQYF. The CDR3 DNA is TGTGCCAGCAGCGTTCCCCCGGGGACTAGCGGGGGTTTTGACACAGATACGCAGTATTTT.

The V gene is TRBV19, the J gene TRBJ2-7; TRBD1 matches 10 bases. The V gene's germline CDR1 is LNHDA and CDR2 SQIVND (reference sequence). The CDR3 is 15 residues long. Losses at the gene ends were 6 bases for V and 6 bases for J; bases not matched to a gene: 11. CDR3 in amino acids: CASRSPGQGKGEQYF. CDR3 DNA: TGTGCCAGTAGATCCCCGGGACAGGGGAAAGGCGAGCAGTACTTC.